Shown below are 10 T cell receptor beta chains from a single sample sequenced in a study of beta chain features in type 1 diabetes. TCRB transcripts that were expressed got sequenced, as all of the isolated RNA had been reverse transcribed. This table comes from immunoSEQ multiplex PCR, and its TCRdb copy is limited to in-frame clones, with some not included. Of over 300,000 clones detected, around 9.7% appear once; the ten largest clones hold roughly 1%. For these TCRs, the target antigens are not known. Study-wide results and caveats: Shortening that was moderate but significant affected the TCRB CDR3s of Type 1 diabetes patients in all four CD4+ subsets.

Sequencing used central memory CD4+ T cells from blood. These receptors all come from a man aged 25 to 40 with type 1 diabetes.

The chain employs TRBV7-2 and TRBJ1-2; D gene ambiguous. Trimming removed 3 bases from V and 5 bases from J, with 13 bases in between. The length of the CDR3 is 14 residues. Germline V gene data show CDR1 as SGHTA and CDR2 as FQGNSA. The DNA for the CDR3 is TGTGCCAGCAGCTTGTATGGTCTGCCTTATGGCTACACCTTC. Translating it yields CASSLYGLPYGYTF.

The V call is TRBV7-9, the J call TRBJ2-7; 9 bases line up with TRBD1. CDR3 length equals 14 residues. Germline CDR1 reads SEHNR; CDR2 reads FQNEAQ (reference sequence). Trimming cost V 5 bases and J 7 bases; bases outside gene matches: 9. This CDR3 reads CASSLGQGLGEQYF. DNA for the CDR3: TGTGCCAGCAGCCTGGGACAGGGCTTGGGGGAGCAGTACTTC.

This chain joins TRBV18 and TRBJ1-6; 7 nucleotides align to TRBD1. The CDR3 runs to 13 residues. Germline CDR1 KGHSH, CDR2 LQKENI. After removal of 5 bases from V and 8 bases from J, the junction contained 3 bases not matched to a gene. CDR3 sequence reads: CASSGDRDSPLHF. The CDR3 region has the DNA TGTGCCAGCTCAGGGGACAGAGATTCACCCCTCCACTTT.

Only a few counts were recorded for this clone. V is TRBV30 and J is TRBJ2-3; 7 bases match TRBD2. This CDR3 region has 14 residues. V shed 3 bases, J shed 2 bases, and the junction held 5 bases outside the gene matches. Germline V CDR1 and CDR2: GTSNPN, SVGIG (reference sequence). The CDR3 coding sequence is TGTGCCTGGAGGGACGGGGGGTTCACAGATACGCAGTATTTT. Its translation: CAWRDGGFTDTQYF.

This clone was picked up a small number of times. V gene TRBV20-1 combines with J gene TRBJ1-2; 7 bases line up with TRBD1. The CDR3 totals 11 residues. After removal of 5 bases from V and 8 bases from J, the junction contained 5 bases not matched to a gene. Per the germline V gene, CDR1 is DFQATT and CDR2 is SNEGSKA (reference sequence). The CDR3 sequence: CSAYDRVGYTF. CDR3 sequence (DNA): TGCAGTGCTTATGACAGGGTGGGCTACACCTTC.

The V call is TRBV10-1, the J call TRBJ2-1, with 7 bases aligning to TRBD2. The trim removed 6 bases at V and 5 bases at J, leaving 7 bases unmatched. The CDR3 loop spans 14 amino acids. CDR1 and CDR2 from the germline V gene are WNHNN and SYGVQD (reference sequence). The CDR3 loop is CASSRTSKHNEQFF. CDR3 bases: TGCGCCAGCAGCAGGACTAGTAAGCACAATGAGCAGTTCTTC.

This chain joins TRBV19 and TRBJ2-5; 11 nucleotides agree with TRBD1. Germline V gene data show CDR1 as LNHDA and CDR2 as SQIVND (reference sequence). The CDR3 has 15 amino acids. After removal of 9 bases from V and 5 bases from J, the junction contained 11 bases not matched to a gene. The CDR3 nucleotides read TGTGCCAGCCGCCCCCGGACAGGGGGCAGGGAGACCCAGTACTTC. It codes for CASRPRTGGRETQYF.

In its sample, this clone was seen a few times. The same CDR3 is also encoded by other DNA sequences in this sample. This rearrangement joins TRBV7-9 to TRBJ1-1; unclear D gene. V was pared by 1 base and J by 3 bases, with 6 bases between. The CDR3 spans 13 residues. Germline V gene lookup returns CDR1 SEHNR and CDR2 FQNEAQ (reference sequence). CDR3 residues: CASSLESYTEAFF. The CDR3 nucleotides are TGTGCCAGCAGCTTAGAGTCTTACACTGAAGCTTTCTTT.

This chain joins TRBV28 and TRBJ2-3; D possibly matches TRBD1 or TRBD2 (5 bases each). Trimming shortened V by 7 bases and J by 4 bases, and 15 bases separated the two germline ends. The CDR3 has 14 residues. Germline CDR1 MDHEN, CDR2 SYDVKM. The CDR3 reads CASKIPRGSDTQYF. The DNA of the CDR3 is TGTGCCAGCAAAATACCGAGGGGTTCAGATACGCAGTATTTT.

The gene calls are TRBV5-6 and TRBJ1-5, with 7 positions matching TRBD1. Germline values: CDR1 SGHDT, CDR2 YYEEEE. V trimming: 4 bases; J trimming: 4 bases; junction bases outside the gene matches: 2. The CDR3 has 13 amino acids. Here the CDR3 reads CASSIQGNQPQHF. In nucleotides, the CDR3 is TGTGCCAGCAGCATACAGGGGAATCAGCCCCAGCATTTT.